This is a list of T cell receptor beta chains from one sample in a study of cytomegalovirus exposure and HLA in healthy donors. Repertoires were generated with immunoSEQ multiplex PCR, while TCRdb's copy carries only in-frame clones and drops some. The sample lists 130,000 to 150,000 clones, 70% to 85% seen once, with roughly 9.7% in the top ten. Sequencing was done on a sample of PBMCs. The receptors stem from a woman aged 55-69 years in good health and CMV-seropositive. CDR3s include the opening cysteine and the closing phenylalanine or tryptophan. The D gene is left open where the match is weak. Some rows have no size entry. The others give once, few or many, or a class for an expanded clone.

size	V	D	J	CDR3	DNA
-	TRBV6-5	TRBD1	TRBJ2-7	CASTPARGTVEQYF	TGTGCCAGCACCCCCGCGAGGGGGACAGTCGAGCAGTACTTC
-	TRBV15	TRBD2	TRBJ2-1	CATSRDESSGEQFF	TGTGCCACCAGCAGAGATGAGTCTAGCGGTGAGCAGTTCTTC
-	TRBV28	-	TRBJ2-5	CASSPSWEQYF	TGTGCCAGCAGTCCTTCGTGGGAGCAGTACTTC
-	TRBV29-1	-	TRBJ1-1	CSVETDAGPTEAFF	TGCAGCGTAGAAACCGACGCGGGGCCGACTGAAGCTTTCTTT
-	TRBV28	-	TRBJ1-2	CASSPPRRGNYGYTF	TGTGCCAGCAGTCCGCCCCGGAGGGGAAACTATGGCTACACCTTC
-	TRBV5-1	-	TRBJ2-1	CASSDKPSGLSNEQFF	TGCGCCAGCAGTGACAAGCCAAGCGGGTTGTCTAATGAGCAGTTCTTC
-	TRBV7-9	-	TRBJ1-2	CASSLGTGSANYGYTF	TGTGCCAGCAGCTTAGGAACAGGTTCTGCTAACTATGGCTACACCTTC
-	TRBV18	-	TRBJ1-1	CASSGLADTEAFF	TGTGCCAGCTCAGGACTCGCGGACACTGAAGCTTTCTTT
-	TRBV29-1	TRBD1	TRBJ2-7	CSAQTGNLDEQYF	TGCAGCGCACAGACAGGGAATCTGGACGAGCAGTACTTC
few	TRBV6-1	-	TRBJ2-4	CASSDRGWGNIQYF	TGTGCCAGCAGTGATAGGGGATGGGGAAACATTCAGTACTTC
few	TRBV4-2	TRBD2	TRBJ2-1	CASSRTSGNNEQFF	TGTGCCAGCAGCCGGACTAGCGGGAATAATGAGCAGTTCTTC
-	TRBV19	-	TRBJ1-1	CASSIEVGSRGAFF	TGTGCCAGTAGTATAGAAGTGGGAAGTCGGGGGGCTTTCTTT
-	TRBV9	-	TRBJ2-6	CASSVDLLGANVLTF	TGTGCCAGCAGCGTAGATCTCCTCGGGGCCAACGTCCTGACTTTC
-	TRBV6-5	-	TRBJ2-7	CASRTAGSYEQYF	TGTGCCAGCAGGACCGCGGGGTCCTACGAGCAGTACTTC
few	TRBV5-6	TRBD1	TRBJ1-1	CASSLTGGITEAFF	TGTGCCAGCAGCTTGACAGGGGGCATCACTGAAGCTTTCTTT
once	TRBV15	TRBD2	TRBJ2-2	CATSRELAGGGLFF	TGTGCCACCAGCAGAGAACTAGCGGGAGGTGGGCTGTTTTTT
-	TRBV28	TRBD2	TRBJ2-5	CASSSPGLAGVPYF	TGTGCCAGCAGTTCACCCGGACTAGCGGGCGTCCCTTACTTC
-	TRBV5-1	-	TRBJ1-6	CASSPAGPLSPLHF	TGCGCCAGCAGCCCGGCGGGGCCGCTCTCACCCCTCCACTTT
-	TRBV29-1	TRBD2	TRBJ2-1	CSVQQDRAGAYNEQFF	TGCAGCGTCCAACAGGACCGTGCGGGAGCTTACAATGAGCAGTTCTTC
-	TRBV28	-	TRBJ1-1	CASRTVNTEAFF	TGTGCCAGCAGGACAGTGAACACTGAAGCTTTCTTT
-	TRBV13	TRBD2	TRBJ2-7	CASSFAQTSGRVGQYF	TGTGCCAGCAGCTTCGCCCAGACTAGCGGGAGAGTCGGGCAGTACTTC